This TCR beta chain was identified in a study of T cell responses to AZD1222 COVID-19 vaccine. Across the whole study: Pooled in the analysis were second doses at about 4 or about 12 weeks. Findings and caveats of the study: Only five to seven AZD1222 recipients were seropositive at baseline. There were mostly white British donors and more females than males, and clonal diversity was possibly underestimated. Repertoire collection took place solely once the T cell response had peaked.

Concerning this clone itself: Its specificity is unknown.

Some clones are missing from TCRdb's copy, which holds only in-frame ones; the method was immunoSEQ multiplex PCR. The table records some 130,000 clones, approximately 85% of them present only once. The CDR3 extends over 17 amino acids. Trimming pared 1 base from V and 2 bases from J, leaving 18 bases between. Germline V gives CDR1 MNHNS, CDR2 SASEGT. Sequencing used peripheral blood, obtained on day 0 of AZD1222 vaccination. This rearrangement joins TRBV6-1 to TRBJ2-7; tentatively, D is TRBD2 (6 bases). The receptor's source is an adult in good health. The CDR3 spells CASSEGWGTGGTYEQYF. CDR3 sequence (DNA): TGTGCCAGCAGTGAAGGGTGGGGAACAGGCGGGACCTACGAGCAGTACTTC.